This is a list of T cell receptor beta chains from one sample in a study of EBV T-cell therapy then PD-1 blockade in nasopharyngeal carcinoma. Their antigen targets remain unknown. Using immunoSEQ multiplex PCR, the repertoire was profiled, and TCRdb retains in-frame clones only, with some absent. This sample has 22,000 or so clones; 70% to 85% occur once, and the top ten carry approximately 24%. Source: CD8+ T cells from blood, taken at day -245 from a patient whose treatment included autologous EBV-specific T cells and nivolumab. Source of these receptors: a man in his forties with nasopharyngeal carcinoma. Each CDR3 is given with its conserved first and last residue. The D gene is left open where the match is weak. Clone size is shown for a subset of rows, as once, few, many or a class of expanded clone.

clone size: .; J gene: TRBJ2-7; V gene: TRBV28; D gene: .; CDR3 DNA: TGTGCCAGCAGCCCCAGGCCAGGGGCCCCCTACGAGCAGTACTTC; CDR3 protein: CASSPRPGAPYEQYF
clone size: .; J gene: TRBJ2-1; V gene: TRBV5-4; D gene: TRBD2; CDR3 DNA: TGTGCCAGCAGCCCCGGGGGGGATGGGAATGAGCAGTTCTTC; CDR3 protein: CASSPGGDGNEQFF
clone size: once; J gene: TRBJ2-3; V gene: TRBV19; D gene: .; CDR3 DNA: TGTGCCAGTAGTAGCGACGGCCTGGGGGGCACAGATACGCAGTATTTT; CDR3 protein: CASSSDGLGGTDTQYF
clone size: .; J gene: TRBJ2-3; V gene: TRBV6-6; D gene: .; CDR3 DNA: TGTGCCAGCAGTCAACGACAGTATAGCACAGATACGCAGTATTTT; CDR3 protein: CASSQRQYSTDTQYF
clone size: .; J gene: TRBJ2-3; V gene: TRBV7-3; D gene: .; CDR3 DNA: TGTGCCAGCAGCTTAACGGGCTCCAGCACAGATACGCAGTATTTT; CDR3 protein: CASSLTGSSTDTQYF
clone size: .; J gene: TRBJ2-7; V gene: TRBV30; D gene: .; CDR3 DNA: TGTGCCTGGAGCGCTCATGAAGAGCAGTACTTC; CDR3 protein: CAWSAHEEQYF
clone size: .; J gene: TRBJ2-7; V gene: TRBV9; D gene: .; CDR3 DNA: TGTGCCAGCAGCGTAGACCAGGGGCCAGCCTACGAGCAGTACTTC; CDR3 protein: CASSVDQGPAYEQYF
clone size: .; J gene: TRBJ2-1; V gene: TRBV9; D gene: .; CDR3 DNA: TGTGCCAGCAGCGTAGCTAGGGCAGGGTTAGATGAGCAGTTCTTC; CDR3 protein: CASSVARAGLDEQFF
clone size: .; J gene: TRBJ2-7; V gene: TRBV19; D gene: .; CDR3 DNA: TGTGCCACTCAGTACGCCTACGAGCAGTACTTC; CDR3 protein: CATQYAYEQYF
clone size: .; J gene: TRBJ1-5; V gene: TRBV15; D gene: TRBD1; CDR3 DNA: TGTGCCACCAGCAGAGATCTTGGACAGGGGCAGCCCCAGCATTTT; CDR3 protein: CATSRDLGQGQPQHF
clone size: .; J gene: TRBJ2-5; V gene: TRBV18; D gene: .; CDR3 DNA: TGTGCCAGCTCACCGTCGGAGACCCAGTACTTC; CDR3 protein: CASSPSETQYF
clone size: .; J gene: TRBJ2-3; V gene: TRBV5-1; D gene: TRBD1; CDR3 DNA: TGCGCCAGCAGCCGGGACAGGAGAAGCACAGATACGCAGTATTTT; CDR3 protein: CASSRDRRSTDTQYF
clone size: medium-sized; J gene: TRBJ1-5; V gene: TRBV27; D gene: TRBD1; CDR3 DNA: TGTGCCAGCAGTTTTGGAGGGGGCAGCAATCAGCCCCAGCATTTT; CDR3 protein: CASSFGGGSNQPQHF
clone size: .; J gene: TRBJ1-4; V gene: TRBV7-9; D gene: .; CDR3 DNA: TGTGCCAGCAGCTTATGGAGTACTAAGCTCCTTAATGAAAAACTGTTTTTT; CDR3 protein: CASSLWSTKLLNEKLFF
clone size: .; J gene: TRBJ2-2; V gene: TRBV29-1; D gene: .; CDR3 DNA: TGCAGCGTTGACGGGCTAGCAAACACCGGGGAGCTGTTTTTT; CDR3 protein: CSVDGLANTGELFF
clone size: .; J gene: TRBJ1-5; V gene: TRBV6-2/TRBV6-3; D gene: TRBD1; CDR3 DNA: TGTGCCAGCAGTTACGTCCGCGGGACAGGGGGGAATCAGCCCCAGCATTTT; CDR3 protein: CASSYVRGTGGNQPQHF
clone size: .; J gene: TRBJ1-2; V gene: TRBV4-2; D gene: .; CDR3 DNA: TGTGCCAGCAGCCCCTCGAGGGGCGATGCCTGGGGCTACACCTTC; CDR3 protein: CASSPSRGDAWGYTF
clone size: .; J gene: TRBJ2-7; V gene: TRBV27; D gene: .; CDR3 DNA: TGTGCCAGCATCCGGGCAGGATCGTACGAGCAGTACTTC; CDR3 protein: CASIRAGSYEQYF
clone size: .; J gene: TRBJ1-1; V gene: TRBV5-1; D gene: TRBD1; CDR3 DNA: TGCGCCAGCAGCGCCCAGGGGGGGAACACTGAAGCTTTCTTT; CDR3 protein: CASSAQGGNTEAFF
clone size: .; J gene: TRBJ2-4; V gene: TRBV27; D gene: .; CDR3 DNA: TGTGCCAGCAGTTTTTCCGGGACGGAAAACATTCAGTACTTC; CDR3 protein: CASSFSGTENIQYF
clone size: .; J gene: TRBJ1-5; V gene: TRBV4-1; D gene: TRBD1; CDR3 DNA: TGCGCCAGCAGCCAAGACCCGGGACAGAATTTTAATCAGCCCCAGCATTTT; CDR3 protein: CASSQDPGQNFNQPQHF
clone size: .; J gene: TRBJ2-7; V gene: TRBV5-4; D gene: .; CDR3 DNA: TGTGCCAGCAGCTTGGGATGGGGTGGTAACTACGAGCAGTACTTC; CDR3 protein: CASSLGWGGNYEQYF
clone size: once; J gene: TRBJ1-2; V gene: TRBV7-2; D gene: TRBD1; CDR3 DNA: TGTGCCAGCAGGTTACAAACAGGGGGCAGTCCCTCCGGCTATGGCTACACCTTC; CDR3 protein: CASRLQTGGSPSGYGYTF
clone size: .; J gene: TRBJ2-1; V gene: TRBV7-3; D gene: TRBD2; CDR3 DNA: TGTGCCAGCAGCTCCAGCGGGGGGAATGAGCAGTTCTTC; CDR3 protein: CASSSSGGNEQFF
clone size: medium-sized; J gene: TRBJ1-2; V gene: TRBV27; D gene: TRBD1; CDR3 DNA: TGTGCCAGCAGTTTATCGCGAGGGGGCAGTGATGGCTACACCTTC; CDR3 protein: CASSLSRGGSDGYTF
clone size: few; J gene: TRBJ2-3; V gene: TRBV6-4; D gene: .; CDR3 DNA: TGTGCCAGCAGTGACGGGGGGGCCTCAGATACGCAGTATTTT; CDR3 protein: CASSDGGASDTQYF
clone size: .; J gene: TRBJ2-2; V gene: TRBV21-1; D gene: .; CDR3 DNA: TGTGCCAGCAGCTCCATGGACAGGGAGAACACCGGGGAGCTGTTTTTT; CDR3 protein: CASSSMDRENTGELFF
clone size: .; J gene: TRBJ2-1; V gene: TRBV4-3; D gene: .; CDR3 DNA: TGCGCCAGCAGCCAAGAGGATTCGACGGGTGAGCAGTTCTTC; CDR3 protein: CASSQEDSTGEQFF
clone size: .; J gene: TRBJ2-2; V gene: TRBV18; D gene: .; CDR3 DNA: TGTGCCAGCTCACCAGGCGACAGGAACACCGGGGAGCTGTTTTTT; CDR3 protein: CASSPGDRNTGELFF